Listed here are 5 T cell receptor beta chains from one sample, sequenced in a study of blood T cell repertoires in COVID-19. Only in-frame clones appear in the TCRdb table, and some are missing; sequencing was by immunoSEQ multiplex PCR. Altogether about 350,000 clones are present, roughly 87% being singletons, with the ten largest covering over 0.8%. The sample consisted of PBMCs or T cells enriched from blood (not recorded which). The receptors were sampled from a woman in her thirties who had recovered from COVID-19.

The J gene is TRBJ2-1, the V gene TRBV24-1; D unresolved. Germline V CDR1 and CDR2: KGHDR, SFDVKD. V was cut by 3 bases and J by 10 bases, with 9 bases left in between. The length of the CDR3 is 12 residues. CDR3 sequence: CATSDSIREQFF. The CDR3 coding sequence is TGTGCCACCAGTGATAGTATCCGGGAGCAGTTCTTC.

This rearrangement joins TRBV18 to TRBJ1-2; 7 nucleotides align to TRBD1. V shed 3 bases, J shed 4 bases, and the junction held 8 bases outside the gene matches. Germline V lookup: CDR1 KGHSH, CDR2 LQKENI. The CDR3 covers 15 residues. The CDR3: CASSPTNQGGYGYTF. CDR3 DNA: TGTGCCAGCTCACCTACAAATCAGGGGGGCTATGGCTACACCTTC.

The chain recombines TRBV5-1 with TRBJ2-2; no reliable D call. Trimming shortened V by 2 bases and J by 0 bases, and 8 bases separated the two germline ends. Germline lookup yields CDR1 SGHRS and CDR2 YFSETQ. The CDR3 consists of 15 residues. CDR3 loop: CASSLGGTNTGELFF. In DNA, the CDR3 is TGCGCCAGCAGCTTAGGCGGAACGAACACCGGGGAGCTGTTTTTT.

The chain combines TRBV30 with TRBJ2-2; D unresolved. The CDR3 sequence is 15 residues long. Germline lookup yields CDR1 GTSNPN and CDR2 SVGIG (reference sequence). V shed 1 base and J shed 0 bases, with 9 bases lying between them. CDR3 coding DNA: TGTGCCTGGAGTGGGCGGCACACGAACACCGGGGAGCTGTTTTTT. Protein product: CAWSGRHTNTGELFF.

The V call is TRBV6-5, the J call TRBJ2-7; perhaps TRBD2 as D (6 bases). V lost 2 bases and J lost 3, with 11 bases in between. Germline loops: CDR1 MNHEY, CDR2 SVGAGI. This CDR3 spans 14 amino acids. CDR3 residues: CASSYGPGDYEQYF. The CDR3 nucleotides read TGTGCCAGCAGTTACGGTCCGGGAGACTACGAGCAGTACTTC.